These 5 T cell receptor beta chains share one sample of origin, sequenced in a study of blood T cells in healthy people across ages. Next came a second PCR, run for about 6 to 12 cycles, which used a sample-barcoded 5' primer along with a J-beta primer mix. TCRdb re-called the 5' RACE reads through MiXCR, storing one row per CDR3 protein. The table shows more than 650,000 distinct CDR3 sequences, with over 20% occurring only once. Sequenced material: blood. The receptors come from a man in his sixties or seventies in good health.

J is TRBJ2-1 and V is TRBV5-1; D not resolved. Looked up from germline, CDR1 is SGHRS and CDR2 is YFSETQ. There are 13 residues in the CDR3. Trimming stripped 1 base from V and 4 bases from J, with 6 bases between. This chain's CDR3 is CASSLSEYNEQFF. The CDR3 DNA is TGCGCCAGCAGCTTGAGTGAGTACAATGAGCAGTTCTTC.

This clonotype was observed at least ten times. The chain links TRBV10-3 to TRBJ1-4, with TRBD1 matching over 11 bases. This CDR3 is built from 15 residues. From germline, CDR1 is ENHRY and CDR2 SYGVKD. The V and J ends lost 4 bases and 8 bases, in that order; junction bases with no gene match: 6. The chain's CDR3 is CAISAGQGDGEKLFF. The CDR3 region has the DNA TGTGCCATCAGTGCGGGACAGGGGGATGGAGAAAAACTGTTTTTT.

J is TRBJ2-6 and V is TRBV15; perhaps TRBD1 as D (6 bases). V gave up 1 base and J gave up 0 bases, with 13 bases separating them. The CDR3 is made up of 18 amino acids. In germline, CDR1 is LNHNV, CDR2 YYDKDF (reference sequence). The CDR3 DNA follows: TGTGCCACCAGCAGAGCGAGACAGGTGAACTCTGGGGCCAACGTCCTGACTTTC. This translates into CATSRARQVNSGANVLTF. The full variable domain, its missing parts supplied by reference TRBV15 and TRBJ2-6, is DAMVIQNPRYQVTQFGKPVTLSCSQTLNHNVMYWYQQKSSQAPKLLFHYYDKDFNNEADTPDNFQSRRPNTSFCFLDIRSPGLGDTAMYLCATSRARQVNSGANVLTFGAGSRLTVL.

The chain recombines TRBV19 with TRBJ1-3, with 7 bases matching TRBD1. The CDR3 is 16 residues long. Trimming removed 7 bases from V and 1 base from J; junction bases left unmatched: 10. Germline V gene lookup returns CDR1 LNHDA and CDR2 SQIVND (reference sequence). CDR3 in amino acids: CASIYHKGASGNTIYF. The CDR3 DNA reads as TGTGCCAGTATTTACCATAAGGGGGCTTCTGGAAACACCATATATTTT.

Written as DNA, the CDR3 is TGTGCCAGCAGTTTAGGGTCGGCGGTAGCAGATACGCAGTATTTT. Translation: CASSLGSAVADTQYF. The chain has TRBV12-3 or TRBV12-4 and TRBJ2-3; D is uncertain. V shed 1 base and J shed 4 bases, with 12 bases lying between them. This CDR3 has 15 amino acids.